The rows below give T cell receptor beta chains drawn from one sample of a study of cytomegalovirus exposure and HLA in healthy donors. TCRdb keeps only in-frame clones here, not all; method: immunoSEQ multiplex PCR. The sample consists of some 180,000 clones, 9.5% to 15% of them appearing once. Source material: PBMCs. The receptor set was obtained from a man aged 50-60 years in good health and CMV-seropositive. Each CDR3 is given with its conserved first and last residue. D genes are given only for firm matches. Where a row states a size, it is once, few, many or the class of an expanded clone; other rows omit it.

>few|TRBJ2-3|TRBD2|TRBV5-4
TGTGCCAGCAGCTTGGAAGGTCTAGCGGGGGGGCCCAAAGATACGCAGTATTTT
CASSLEGLAGGPKDTQYF
>few|TRBJ2-7|NA|TRBV27
TGTGCCAGCAGTTCCTCGGCAGGTCTAAGGGAGCAGTACTTC
CASSSSAGLREQYF
>few|TRBJ1-6|TRBD1|TRBV28
TGTGCCAGCAGTCGTAGAAAAAGTGGGACAGGGATCCTAGGATATTCACCCCTCCACTTT
CASSRRKSGTGILGYSPLHF
>NA|TRBJ1-1|TRBD1|TRBV6-1
TGTGCCACCACGGTGGGACAGGGAGGGGTAGCTTTCTTT
CATTVGQGGVAFF
>few|TRBJ1-6|TRBD1|TRBV4-3
TGCGCCAGCAGCCAAGTTACAGGGGATTCACCCCTCCACTTT
CASSQVTGDSPLHF
>NA|TRBJ2-1|TRBD1|TRBV19
TGTGCCAGTAGTATAGCGGGGACAGGGAGCTCCTACAATGAGCAGTTCTTC
CASSIAGTGSSYNEQFF
>few|TRBJ1-2|TRBD1|TRBV19
TGTGCCAGTAGTCCCGGGACAGGGGGTTATGGCTACACCTTC
CASSPGTGGYGYTF
>NA|TRBJ2-1|TRBD2|TRBV5-1
TGCGCCAGCAGCTTAGCGGGGGGGCCTGGAAATGAGCAGTTCTTC
CASSLAGGPGNEQFF
>few|TRBJ1-4|NA|TRBV6-1
TGTGCCAGCAGTGACTCCGGGATAAATGAAAAACTGTTTTTT
CASSDSGINEKLFF
>few|TRBJ1-1|NA|TRBV18
TGTGCCAGCTCTCCGGGGGGGAACACTGAAGCTTTCTTT
CASSPGGNTEAFF
>NA|TRBJ1-2|NA|TRBV27
TGTGCCAGCAGTTTACGAGGAGGCTATGGCTACACCTTC
CASSLRGGYGYTF
>few|TRBJ2-7|NA|TRBV30
TGTGCCTGGAGTTACAACTACGAGCAGTACTTC
CAWSYNYEQYF
>few|TRBJ2-1|NA|TRBV7-9
TGTGCCAGCAGCTTAGAAGGACTGACGAATGAGCAGTTCTTC
CASSLEGLTNEQFF
>few|TRBJ2-3|NA|TRBV19
TGTGCCACCAGACCCGGGGGAGACGGAGAGAAGTATTTT
CATRPGGDGEKYF
>few|TRBJ2-1|TRBD2|TRBV4-1
TGCGCCAGCAGCCAAGATGAGATAGCGGGGGATCTCTCCTACAATGAGCAGTTCTTC
CASSQDEIAGDLSYNEQFF
>NA|TRBJ2-5|NA|TRBV7-2
TGTGCCAGCAGCTTAAAAAGCGGGGAGACCCAGTACTTC
CASSLKSGETQYF
>few|TRBJ1-3|NA|TRBV9
TGTGCCAGCAATCCAAGGGCGGGTGGAAACACCATATATTTT
CASNPRAGGNTIYF
>few|TRBJ1-2|NA|TRBV5-6
TGTGCCAGCAGCTTGGGAACAGGGACCATACTTAACTATGGCTACACCTTC
CASSLGTGTILNYGYTF
>few|TRBJ2-5|TRBD2|TRBV15
TGTGCCACCTGTCGCGGGGGGGCGGAGGAGACCCAGTACTTC
CATCRGGAEETQYF
>NA|TRBJ2-2|TRBD2|TRBV5-4
TGTGCCAGCAGTCCAGCGGGGGGGCCATGGGGGGAGCTGTTTTTT
CASSPAGGPWGELFF
>NA|TRBJ1-2|NA|TRBV7-2
TGTGCCAGCAGCCGGGGGGACCTACCGCTCTATGGCTACACCTTC
CASSRGDLPLYGYTF
>NA|TRBJ1-1|NA|TRBV6-5
TGTGCCAGTACGGGGAAGTGGCGAGACACCGAAGCTTTCTTT
CASTGKWRDTEAFF
>NA|TRBJ1-1|TRBD1|TRBV7-2
TGTGCCAGCAGCTTAAGAGCGACAGGGGGCTTGAGCACTGAAGCTTTCTTT
CASSLRATGGLSTEAFF
>few|TRBJ2-2|NA|TRBV7-7
TGTGCCAGCAGTCCGGGACAGAACACCGGGGAGCTGTTTTTT
CASSPGQNTGELFF
>NA|TRBJ1-6|NA|TRBV11-3
TGTGCCAGCAGTACAGGGTCGGCTTCACCCCTCCACTTT
CASSTGSASPLHF
>few|TRBJ2-1|TRBD2|TRBV15
TGTGCCACCAGCGGGGAAGGGGAGCGGGGGGGGAAGGAGCAGTTCTTC
CATSGEGERGGKEQFF
>NA|TRBJ1-4|TRBD1|TRBV27
TGTGCCAGCAGTCCGGGACAGGGCCGAAATGAAAAACTGTTTTTT
CASSPGQGRNEKLFF
>few|TRBJ2-3|NA|TRBV6-5
TGTGCCAGCTCCTCCAGGGGTAGCACAGATACGCAGTATTTT
CASSSRGSTDTQYF
>few|TRBJ2-2|NA|TRBV6-5
TGTGCCAGCAGTTCCCGGGACATCCTTACCGGGGAGCTGTTTTTT
CASSSRDILTGELFF
>NA|TRBJ2-5|NA|TRBV27
TGTGCCAGCAGGGCAGGTGGAACCCAAGAGACCCAGTACTTC
CASRAGGTQETQYF
>few|TRBJ2-5|NA|TRBV4-3
TGCGCCAGCAGCCAAGGTGGGGGGATCCAAGAGACCCAGTACTTC
CASSQGGGIQETQYF
>few|TRBJ2-3|TRBD2|TRBV5-1
TGCGCCAGCAGCTCGGGACTAGCGGGGGCGGGGAGCACAGATACGCAGTATTTT
CASSSGLAGAGSTDTQYF
>few|TRBJ2-5|NA|TRBV7-9
TGTGCCAGCAGCGCCGGGGGAAAGGGTTCCCAAAAGACCCAGTACTTC
CASSAGGKGSQKTQYF
>NA|TRBJ2-2|TRBD1|TRBV9
TGTGCCAGCAGCGAACAGGGGTTCGGGGAGCTGTTTTTT
CASSEQGFGELFF
>few|TRBJ2-5|NA|TRBV29-1
TGCAGCGCATTGGTCAGTCAAGAGACCCAGTACTTC
CSALVSQETQYF
>NA|TRBJ2-1|NA|TRBV2
TGTGCCAGCAGTGGAGTTCGTGACACCACCTACAATGAGCAGTTCTTC
CASSGVRDTTYNEQFF
>NA|TRBJ2-1|NA|TRBV19
TGTGCCAGTGCTGGCCAGAGGGATTACAATGAGCAGTTCTTC
CASAGQRDYNEQFF
>NA|TRBJ1-1|TRBD1|TRBV9
TGTGCCAGCAGCGTAGTAGGCCCCATTGGGGACAGGGGGCGGAGGACTGAAGCTTTCTTT
CASSVVGPIGDRGRRTEAFF
>NA|TRBJ2-2|TRBD2|TRBV5-1
TGCGCCAGCAGCCCGACTAGCGCGTCTGCGGAGCTGTTTTTT
CASSPTSASAELFF
>NA|TRBJ1-1|NA|TRBV9
TGTGCCAGCAGCGCAGGGGACCTGAACACTGAAGCTTTCTTT
CASSAGDLNTEAFF